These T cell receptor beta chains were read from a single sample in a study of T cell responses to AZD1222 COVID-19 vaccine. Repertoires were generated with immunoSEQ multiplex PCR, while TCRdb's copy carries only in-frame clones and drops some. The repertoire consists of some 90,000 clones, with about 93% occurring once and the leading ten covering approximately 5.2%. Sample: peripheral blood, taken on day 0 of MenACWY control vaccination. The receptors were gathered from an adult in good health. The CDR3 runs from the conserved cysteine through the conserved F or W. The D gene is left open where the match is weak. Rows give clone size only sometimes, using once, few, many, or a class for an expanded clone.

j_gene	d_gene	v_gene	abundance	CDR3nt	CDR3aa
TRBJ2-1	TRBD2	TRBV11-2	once	TGTGCCAGCAGCTCGCGGACTAGCGGGAGGTTCGATGAGCAGTTCTTC	CASSSRTSGRFDEQFF
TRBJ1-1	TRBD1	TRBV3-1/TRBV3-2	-	TGTGCCAGCAGCCCTCAGGGGGGGGCGATTTATAGGAACACTGAAGCTTTCTTT	CASSPQGGAIYRNTEAFF
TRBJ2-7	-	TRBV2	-	TGTGCCAGCAGTCTCCCCTTCGTGGACGAGCAGTACTTC	CASSLPFVDEQYF
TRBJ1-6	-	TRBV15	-	TGTGCCACCAGCAGAGTCTCTGGGCAGACCTCACCCCTCCACTTT	CATSRVSGQTSPLHF
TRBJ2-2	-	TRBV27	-	TGTGCCAGCAGTTTAGGGACCAGGGGTCCCGGGGAGCTGTTTTTT	CASSLGTRGPGELFF
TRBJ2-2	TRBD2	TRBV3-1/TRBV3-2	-	TGTGCCAGCAGCTTGCGGGGGTCAGGGGAGCTGTTTTTT	CASSLRGSGELFF
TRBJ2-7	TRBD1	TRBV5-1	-	TGCGCCAGCAGCCGGGACAGGGAGCGCTACGAGCAGTACTTC	CASSRDRERYEQYF
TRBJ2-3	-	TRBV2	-	TGTGCCAGCAGTGTCGGTAGCTTCGCAGATACGCAGTATTTT	CASSVGSFADTQYF
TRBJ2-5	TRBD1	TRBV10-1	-	TGCGCCAGCTCGCAGGGCAGGGGGATCCAAGAGACCCAGTACTTC	CASSQGRGIQETQYF
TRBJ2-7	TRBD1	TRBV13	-	TGTGCCAGCAGCTTAGGACAGGGGAAATACGAGCAGTACTTC	CASSLGQGKYEQYF
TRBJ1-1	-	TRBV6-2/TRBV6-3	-	TGTGCCAGCAGTTACTGGGGACAGAACACTGAAGCTTTCTTT	CASSYWGQNTEAFF
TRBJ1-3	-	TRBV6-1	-	TGTGCCAGCAGTGAACAGGGCACCGGAAACACCATATATTTT	CASSEQGTGNTIYF
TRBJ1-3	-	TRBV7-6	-	TGTGCCAGCAGCCAAAGGACCTCGGGGGGAAACACCATATATTTT	CASSQRTSGGNTIYF
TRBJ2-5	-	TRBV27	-	TGTGCCAGCAGTTTATCTTGGGACGTTGAGACCCAGTACTTC	CASSLSWDVETQYF
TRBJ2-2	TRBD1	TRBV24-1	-	TGTGCCACCAGTGATGCGGGACAGGGGGTCGGGGAGCTGTTTTTT	CATSDAGQGVGELFF
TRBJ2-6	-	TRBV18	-	TGTGCCAGCTCACGGTCATCTGGGGCCAACGTCCTGACTTTC	CASSRSSGANVLTF